The entry below describes one TCR beta chain. Participants were aged about 18 to 100 years, lived in under 30 US areas, and enrolled virtually. Exposed volunteers were people who met a COVID-19 case within 2 weeks before study entry. This entry belongs to a study of blood T cell repertoires in COVID-19. About the research overall: Samples taken during acute and convalescent COVID-19 were collected in the United States, Italy and Spain.

The authors' processing: Amplification from reference gene primers served as the basis for estimated nucleated cell counts. Here immunoSEQ multiplex PCR was the method, and the copy in TCRdb shows in-frame clones only, minus some. The D gene and trimming were derived from the DNA, and the V and J assignments and clone size from that table. The sample holds some 300,000 clones; about 90% are singletons and the top ten take 2.5% to 3.5%. The CDR3 totals 14 residues. In germline, CDR1 is SEHNR, CDR2 FQNEAQ (reference sequence). V was pared by 1 base and J by 5 bases, with 6 bases between. The TCR originated in a woman between 45 and 60 years old who had been exposed to COVID-19. The specimen was PBMCs or T cells enriched from blood (not recorded which). The genes are TRBV7-9 and TRBJ1-6; D is ambiguous. The CDR3 region has the DNA TGTGCCAGCAGCTTAGGGCAGGATAATTCACCCCTCCACTTT. It codes for CASSLGQDNSPLHF.